This T cell receptor (beta chain) was captured by sequencing in a study of shared clonotypes between healthy human individuals. Turning to the study itself: Per-donor plates numbered three CD4 naive, three CD4 memory, two CD8 naive and one CD8 memory.

For this clone: Its specificity is not known.

Overall study results and limits: Rarefaction showed sorted-subset sequencing was incomplete despite large depth. Non-shared clonotypes displayed generation probabilities falling below those of clonotypes present in all four donors.

Trimming stripped 6 bases from V and 6 bases from J, with 15 bases between. Germline V gene data show CDR1 as MNHNY and CDR2 as SVGAGI (reference sequence). The CDR3 is 13 amino acids. Caucasian adults residing in Nashville, Tennessee made up all the donors. Libraries were prepared by immunoSEQ multiplex PCR; TCRdb keeps only in-frame clonotypes and omits some of them. Among under 1,900,000 clones listed, approximately 98.5% were seen once. V usage is TRBV6-6 and J usage is TRBJ2-7, with D perhaps TRBD1 (6 bases). The clonotype comes from a man younger than 45 in good health. What was sequenced was naive CD4+ T cells sorted from blood. Noted subset: CD45RA+ positively selected. The CDR3 region is CASRPTGIGEQYF. The DNA of the CDR3 is TGTGCCAGCAGACCCACAGGGATTGGCGAGCAGTACTTC.